This is a list of T cell receptor beta chains from one sample in a study of cytomegalovirus exposure and HLA in healthy donors. Profiled with immunoSEQ multiplex PCR; TCRdb holds only in-frame clones, not every one. The sample lists about 190,000 clones, roughly 80% occurring once. Sequenced material: PBMCs. These TCRs come from a man aged 40-49 years in good health and CMV-seropositive. Each CDR3 is given with its conserved first and last residue. The D gene is left open where the match is weak. Not all rows give a size; the values are once, few, many and, for expanded clones, a class.

J: TRBJ2-3; size: NA; V: TRBV5-1; D: NA; DNA: TGCGCCAGCAGCTTGGTTCCCGAGGGGGCAGATACGCAGTATTTT; CDR3: CASSLVPEGADTQYF
J: TRBJ1-6; size: NA; V: TRBV5-4; D: TRBD1; DNA: TGTGCCAGCAGCTTGGCCTCTCAGGGGGCGAGTGGTTCACCCCTCCACTTT; CDR3: CASSLASQGASGSPLHF
J: TRBJ1-4; size: few; V: TRBV5-4; D: NA; DNA: TGTGCCAGCAGCGTACAGGGACTAAACGAAAAACTGTTTTTT; CDR3: CASSVQGLNEKLFF
J: TRBJ2-3; size: NA; V: TRBV18; D: TRBD2; DNA: TGTGCCAGCTCACCAAAGCGGGAGAGCACAGATACGCAGTATTTT; CDR3: CASSPKRESTDTQYF
J: TRBJ1-2; size: few; V: TRBV6-6; D: NA; DNA: TGTGCCAGCAGTTTTTCGGGGACTAACTATGGCTACACCTTC; CDR3: CASSFSGTNYGYTF
J: TRBJ1-2; size: NA; V: TRBV6-1; D: NA; DNA: TGTGCCAGCAGTGAAGCATTGCCAGGGGCGTCCTATGGCTACACCTTC; CDR3: CASSEALPGASYGYTF
J: TRBJ2-3; size: NA; V: TRBV7-6; D: NA; DNA: TGTGCCAGCAGCCCCCCGGGACTCCCCGTCGTGGCAGATACGCAGTATTTT; CDR3: CASSPPGLPVVADTQYF
J: TRBJ2-7; size: NA; V: TRBV28; D: NA; DNA: TGTGCCAGCAGTTTACCTGCGGTCGGTTCCTACGAGCAGTACTTC; CDR3: CASSLPAVGSYEQYF
J: TRBJ1-2; size: NA; V: TRBV19; D: NA; DNA: TGTGCCAGTAGGGACTCGATTGTTGGCTACACCTTC; CDR3: CASRDSIVGYTF
J: TRBJ2-2; size: NA; V: TRBV7-3; D: TRBD1; DNA: TGTGCCAGCAGCTCGACAGGGGTAGGGACCGGGGAGCTGTTTTTT; CDR3: CASSSTGVGTGELFF
J: TRBJ1-4; size: NA; V: TRBV11-2; D: NA; DNA: TGTGCCAGCAGCTTATTTTTCGGCGGATCTAATGAAAAACTGTTTTTT; CDR3: CASSLFFGGSNEKLFF
J: TRBJ2-2; size: NA; V: TRBV4-3; D: TRBD1; DNA: TGCGCCAGCAGCCAAGGGGAGACAGGGGCCACCGGGGAGCTGTTTTTT; CDR3: CASSQGETGATGELFF
J: TRBJ2-1; size: NA; V: TRBV10-3; D: TRBD2; DNA: TGTGCCATCGGCGGGACTAGCGGCCCCAATGAGCAGTTCTTC; CDR3: CAIGGTSGPNEQFF
J: TRBJ1-1; size: NA; V: TRBV7-9; D: NA; DNA: TGTTCCAGCAGCTTGGTGAGCACTGAAGCTTTCTTT; CDR3: CSSSLVSTEAFF
J: TRBJ1-1; size: NA; V: TRBV23-1; D: NA; DNA: TGCGCCAGCGAATCCGGAGCTTTCTTT; CDR3: CASESGAFF
J: TRBJ1-1; size: NA; V: TRBV5-1; D: NA; DNA: TGCGCCAGCAGAGAGTGGGGGGGAAACACTGAAGCTTTCTTT; CDR3: CASREWGGNTEAFF
J: TRBJ2-5; size: NA; V: TRBV7-2; D: TRBD1; DNA: TGTGCCAGCAGACAGGGGCGGGAAGAGACCCAGTACTTC; CDR3: CASRQGREETQYF
J: TRBJ2-6; size: NA; V: TRBV29-1; D: NA; DNA: TGCAGCGTTGAAGGGTCAGGGGAAGGAACTGGGGCCAACGTCCTGACTTTC; CDR3: CSVEGSGEGTGANVLTF
J: TRBJ1-1; size: NA; V: TRBV2; D: TRBD1; DNA: TGTGCCAGCAGTACCGGGACAGGCGCCACTTCGAACACTGAAGCTTTCTTT; CDR3: CASSTGTGATSNTEAFF
J: TRBJ2-5; size: NA; V: TRBV18; D: NA; DNA: TGTGCCAGCTCACCACCGGTGGGGCCTCAAGAGACCCAGTACTTC; CDR3: CASSPPVGPQETQYF
J: TRBJ2-4; size: NA; V: TRBV11-3; D: NA; DNA: TGTGCCAGCAGCTTGACAGCCTCAAACATTCAGTACTTC; CDR3: CASSLTASNIQYF
J: TRBJ2-4; size: NA; V: TRBV7-9; D: NA; DNA: TGTTCCAGCAGCTTAGCGGGGGACAGGTCTTACTTC; CDR3: CSSSLAGDRSYF
J: TRBJ2-1; size: once; V: TRBV29-1; D: TRBD2; DNA: TGCAGCGGGACTAGCGGGGGGGGCTACAATGAGCAGTTCTTC; CDR3: CSGTSGGGYNEQFF
J: TRBJ2-7; size: NA; V: TRBV19; D: TRBD2; DNA: TGTGCCAGTAGTCCTTATACTAGCGGGGGCTACGAGCAGTACTTC; CDR3: CASSPYTSGGYEQYF
J: TRBJ1-1; size: NA; V: TRBV19; D: NA; DNA: TGTGCCAGTAGTATTATTGGGCGGGGTGGTCGCACTGAAGCTTTCTTT; CDR3: CASSIIGRGGRTEAFF
J: TRBJ2-7; size: NA; V: TRBV4-2; D: TRBD1; DNA: TGTGCCAGCAGCCAAGAAGAGAACAGGGGACGTAATGAGCAGTACTTC; CDR3: CASSQEENRGRNEQYF
J: TRBJ2-3; size: once; V: TRBV5-6; D: TRBD1; DNA: TGTGCCAGCAATGGAGGGACAGGGACGAATACGCAGTATTTT; CDR3: CASNGGTGTNTQYF
J: TRBJ1-1; size: NA; V: TRBV5-1; D: NA; DNA: TGCGCCAGCAGCTTGGACCCCCAGGACGCAGGACTACTGAACACTGAAGCTTTCTTT; CDR3: CASSLDPQDAGLLNTEAFF
J: TRBJ2-7; size: few; V: TRBV19; D: TRBD1; DNA: TGTGCCAGTGCGACAGGGCGCACCTACGAGCAGTACTTC; CDR3: CASATGRTYEQYF
J: TRBJ1-5; size: NA; V: TRBV2; D: TRBD1; DNA: TGTGCCAGCAGAGCCGGACAGGCCAGCAATCAGCCCCAGCATTTT; CDR3: CASRAGQASNQPQHF
J: TRBJ2-1; size: NA; V: TRBV11-3; D: NA; DNA: TGTGCCAGCAGCTCCGGGGGGCCCAGCTCCTACAATGAGCAGTTCTTC; CDR3: CASSSGGPSSYNEQFF
J: TRBJ2-7; size: NA; V: TRBV7-2; D: NA; DNA: TGTGCCAGCAGCTTCCCCGCGGACTCCTACGAGCAGTACTTC; CDR3: CASSFPADSYEQYF
J: TRBJ2-1; size: NA; V: TRBV2; D: NA; DNA: TGTGCCAGCCCCTCCCCGGGGAGCTCCTACAATGAGCAGTTCTTC; CDR3: CASPSPGSSYNEQFF
J: TRBJ2-3; size: NA; V: TRBV9; D: TRBD2; DNA: TGTGCCAGCAGCAAGGGACTAGGAAGCACAGATACGCAGTATTTT; CDR3: CASSKGLGSTDTQYF
J: TRBJ1-1; size: NA; V: TRBV7-3; D: NA; DNA: TGTGCCAGCGGGCTGGGCAGGGGGAACACTGAAGCTTTCTTT; CDR3: CASGLGRGNTEAFF
J: TRBJ2-3; size: few; V: TRBV7-2; D: NA; DNA: TGTGCCAGCAGCCACCCGAATGTACTAGCCGGAGATACGCAGTATTTT; CDR3: CASSHPNVLAGDTQYF
J: TRBJ2-1; size: NA; V: TRBV11-1; D: TRBD2; DNA: TGTGCCAGCAGCTTAAGGGCCCTAGCGGGGGGATCCTACAATGAGCAGTTCTTC; CDR3: CASSLRALAGGSYNEQFF
J: TRBJ1-1; size: NA; V: TRBV29-1; D: NA; DNA: TGCAGCGCCCTAGGGGGGGCAGGGGTACTTGAAGCTTTCTTT; CDR3: CSALGGAGVLEAFF
J: TRBJ2-6; size: NA; V: TRBV5-1; D: NA; DNA: TGCGCCAGCAGCACCGACAGCGCCAACGTCCTGACTTTC; CDR3: CASSTDSANVLTF
J: TRBJ2-7; size: NA; V: TRBV5-6; D: NA; DNA: TGTGCCAGCAGCCTGTGGCCCTCCTACGAGCAGTACTTC; CDR3: CASSLWPSYEQYF
J: TRBJ1-5; size: NA; V: TRBV4-1; D: NA; DNA: TGCGCCAGCAGCCACCGGGTCAATCAGCCCCAGCATTTT; CDR3: CASSHRVNQPQHF
J: TRBJ2-5; size: NA; V: TRBV7-9; D: NA; DNA: TGTGCCAGCAGCTCCCCGCGAACAGATAAAGAGACCCAGTACTTC; CDR3: CASSSPRTDKETQYF
J: TRBJ1-5; size: NA; V: TRBV30; D: TRBD1; DNA: TGTGCCTGGAGTACCGGGACAGGGGGCTTTCAGCCCCAGCATTTT; CDR3: CAWSTGTGGFQPQHF
J: TRBJ1-2; size: NA; V: TRBV30; D: NA; DNA: TGTGCCTGGGCGGGCTCGCATGGCTACACCTTC; CDR3: CAWAGSHGYTF
J: TRBJ2-7; size: few; V: TRBV30; D: NA; DNA: TGTGCCTGGAGTGCCGCCGGGGGAGGTCGCGAGCAGTACTTC; CDR3: CAWSAAGGGREQYF
J: TRBJ1-1; size: NA; V: TRBV6-5; D: NA; DNA: TGTGCCAGCAGTTACTCGATATTAACAGGGACCACTGAAGCTTTCTTT; CDR3: CASSYSILTGTTEAFF
J: TRBJ2-3; size: NA; V: TRBV7-6; D: NA; DNA: TGTGCCAGCAGCTTAGTGGGGGGAACAGATACGCAGTATTTT; CDR3: CASSLVGGTDTQYF
J: TRBJ2-5; size: NA; V: TRBV9; D: TRBD1; DNA: TGTGCCAGCAGCGCCATGTTGGGACAGCCTCAAGAGACCCAGTACTTC; CDR3: CASSAMLGQPQETQYF